The 26 T cell receptor beta chains below come from one sample, sequenced in a study of identical twins. TCRdb used MiXCR to reprocess the 5' RACE reads, holding one entry per CDR3 protein. The table has 280,000 or so distinct CDR3 sequences, more than 6.5% seen once. A further study also used this sample, focusing on yellow fever vaccine responses in identical twins.

The sequenced sample consisted of memory (CD45RO+) T cells sorted from blood. These receptors all come from a woman between 18 and 29 years old in good health.

This clonotype occurred a few times. The V gene is TRBV19, the J gene TRBJ1-1; D may be TRBD1 (6 bases). Germline CDR1 and CDR2: LNHDA and SQIVND (reference sequence). CDR3 length: 11 amino acids. With 4 bases removed from V and 10 bases from J, the gap between germline ends came to 10 bases. Here the CDR3 DNA reads TGTGCCAGTAGTAGACAGGCCGTAGCTTTCTTT. As protein: CASSRQAVAFF.

This clonotype was recorded at least ten times. V gene TRBV20-1 combines with J gene TRBJ1-4; D is unclear. CDR3 length: 13 residues. V was pared by 3 bases and J by 4 bases, with 9 bases between. The germline gives CDR1 DFQATT, CDR2 SNEGSKA (reference sequence). CDR3 residues: CSASGRFNEKLFF. CDR3 DNA: TGCAGTGCTAGTGGACGGTTTAATGAAAAACTGTTTTTT.

This clonotype has ten or more counts. This rearrangement joins TRBV5-1 to TRBJ1-2; D unclear. This CDR3 region has 9 residues. CDR1 is SGHRS and CDR2 is YFSETQ in the germline V gene. The chain's CDR3 is CARGYGYTF. CDR3 nucleotide sequence: TGCGCTCGAGGTTATGGCTACACCTTC.

The chain recombines TRBV14 with TRBJ2-7, with D possibly being TRBD1 or TRBD2 (7 bases each). V shed 4 bases and J shed 1 base, with 14 bases lying between them. The CDR3 is made up of 15 amino acids. Germline V lookup: CDR1 SGHDN, CDR2 FVKESK. CDR3 coding DNA: TGTGCCAGCAGCCGACCAGGGGGGGGGTCCTACGAGCAGTACTTC. It translates to CASSRPGGGSYEQYF.

This chain links TRBV5-1 with TRBJ2-1; TRBD2 agrees at 8 bases. This CDR3 region has 15 residues. Unmatched junction bases numbered 5, after V lost 0 bases and J lost 6 bases. The germline gives CDR1 SGHRS, CDR2 YFSETQ. In nucleotides, the CDR3 is TGCGCCAGCAGCTTGGCAGCGGGAGCGCTCAATGAGCAGTTCTTC. Translated: CASSLAAGALNEQFF.

A few counts support this clonotype. The chain uses TRBV19 and TRBJ2-2; D is possibly TRBD1 or TRBD2 (5 bases each). The CDR3 extends over 18 amino acids. The ends were cut back, 0 bases at V and 0 bases at J, with 14 bases in the middle. Germline V gene data show CDR1 as LNHDA and CDR2 as SQIVND (reference sequence). Here the CDR3 DNA reads TGTGCCAGTAGTATAGAGGGACGACCCGGCGCGAACACCGGGGAGCTGTTTTTT. Amino acids: CASSIEGRPGANTGELFF.

This clonotype was found many times. The chain has TRBV12-3 or TRBV12-4 and TRBJ1-5, with 8 bases matching TRBD1. This CDR3 has 15 residues. After removal of 3 bases from V and 2 bases from J, the junction contained 3 bases not matched to a gene. The CDR3 is CASSFSTGGNQPQHF. DNA for the CDR3: TGTGCCAGCAGTTTCTCGACAGGGGGCAATCAGCCCCAGCATTTT.

This clonotype has a count of ten or more. The chain joins TRBV20-1 to TRBJ2-5; D is unresolved. The CDR3 is 12 amino acids. The germline gives CDR1 DFQATT, CDR2 SNEGSKA (reference sequence). Trimming took 6 bases from V and 0 from J, leaving 8 bases between them. CDR3 coding DNA: TGCAGTGCAAACGATAACCAAGAGACCCAGTACTTC. Translating it yields CSANDNQETQYF.

At least ten counts were recorded for this clonotype. The CDR3 nucleotides are TGTGCCAGTAGTATGGCTACACAGAACACTGAAGCTTTCTTT. Encoded protein: CASSMATQNTEAFF. The chain carries TRBV19 and TRBJ1-1; D ambiguous. Trimming pared 3 bases from V and 1 base from J, leaving 9 bases between. The CDR3 is 14 residues long. Germline loops: CDR1 LNHDA, CDR2 SQIVND (reference sequence). Using reference TRBV19 and TRBJ1-1 for the parts outside the CDR3, the full variable domain is DGGITQSPKYLFRKEGQNVTLSCEQNLNHDAMYWYRQDPGQGLRLIYYSQIVNDFQKGDIAEGYSVSREKKESFPLTVTSAQKNPTAFYLCASSMATQNTEAFFGQGTRLTVV.

This clonotype has at least ten counts. The gene calls are TRBV20-1 and TRBJ2-3, with 7 nucleotides matching TRBD1. Trimming took 3 bases from V and 5 from J; bases not matched to a gene: 8. The CDR3 runs to 14 residues. The V gene's germline CDR1 is DFQATT and CDR2 SNEGSKA (reference sequence). CDR3 residues: CSASRLAGGDTQYF. DNA of the CDR3: TGCAGTGCTAGTCGGCTAGCAGGGGGAGATACGCAGTATTTT.

Here the CDR3 DNA reads TGTGCCAGCAGCATGGCGGGTTACTCTGGAAACACCATATATTTT. It encodes CASSMAGYSGNTIYF. V usage is TRBV11-2 and J usage is TRBJ1-3; D remains ambiguous. V gave up 5 bases and J gave up 0 bases, with 11 bases separating them. The CDR3 runs to 15 residues. Per the germline V gene, CDR1 is SGHAT and CDR2 is FQNNGV.

J is TRBJ1-2 and V is TRBV5-1; 7 positions match TRBD1. CDR3 size: 14 residues. Trimming took 2 bases from V and 2 from J; bases not matched to a gene: 3. Per germline, CDR1 SGHRS and CDR2 YFSETQ. As DNA, the CDR3 is TGCGCCAGCAGCTTTACAGGGGAAAACTATGGCTACACCTTC. This codes for CASSFTGENYGYTF.

V and J are TRBV3-1 and TRBJ1-6; D is ambiguous. Germline loops: CDR1 LGHDT, CDR2 YNNKEL (reference sequence). Trimming took 2 bases from V and 7 from J, leaving 12 bases between them. CDR3 length: 15 residues. This CDR3 reads CASSQKGRINSPLHF. The CDR3 DNA sequence: TGTGCCAGCAGCCAAAAAGGACGGATAAATTCACCCCTCCACTTT.

This clonotype was detected a few times. The chain uses TRBV3-1 and TRBJ1-3; D perhaps matches TRBD1 (6 bases). Germline V gene lookup returns CDR1 LGHDT and CDR2 YNNKEL (reference sequence). The CDR3 runs to 16 residues. Trimming stripped 4 bases from V and 0 bases from J, with 13 bases between. CDR3 sequence reads: CASSPYRVRSGNTIYF. The CDR3 nucleotides read TGTGCCAGCAGCCCTTACAGGGTACGCTCTGGAAACACCATATATTTT.

CDR3 nucleotides: TGCAGTGCTAGGAAGGGAGCGGGAGATTTTAATGAGCAGTTCTTC. It codes for CSARKGAGDFNEQFF. V usage is TRBV20-1 and J usage is TRBJ2-1, with 8 positions matching TRBD2. From germline, CDR1 is DFQATT and CDR2 SNEGSKA (reference sequence). The CDR3 totals 15 residues. The V segment lost 3 bases and the J segment 7 bases; nucleotides outside the gene matches: 11.

This clonotype was seen many times. This rearrangement joins TRBV6-5 to TRBJ1-2; 8 nucleotides line up with TRBD1. Germline V gives CDR1 MNHEY, CDR2 SVGAGI. The CDR3 consists of 15 residues. The J segment lost 5 bases and the V segment lost 6 bases, leaving 11 bases of the junction unmatched. The CDR3 protein is CASSLALTGDYGYTF. CDR3 nucleotide sequence: TGTGCCAGCAGCTTAGCCTTGACAGGGGATTATGGCTACACCTTC.

The J gene is TRBJ2-7, the V gene TRBV12-5, with no clear D. The CDR3 contains 13 residues. V lost 3 bases to trimming and J lost 1 base, with 7 bases between them. Germline CDR1 and CDR2: LGHNT and FRNRAP. As DNA, the CDR3 is TGTGCTAGTGGTTTTGGTGTATCCTACGAGCAGTACTTC. Translated: CASGFGVSYEQYF.

The chain has TRBV28 and TRBJ1-5; 10 nucleotides match TRBD1. The V segment lost 6 bases and the J segment 2 bases; nucleotides outside the gene matches: 7. CDR1 and CDR2 (germline): MDHEN, SYDVKM. The CDR3 extends over 16 amino acids. Here the CDR3 DNA reads TGTGCCAGCAGCATTACCGGGACAGGGGGCAATCAGCCCCAGCATTTT. Translated: CASSITGTGGNQPQHF.

This clonotype was seen at least ten times. The genes are TRBV20-1 and TRBJ2-3; no firm D call. The V end was cut by 2 bases, the J end by 4 bases, with 7 bases between. The CDR3 runs 12 residues. CDR1 and CDR2 from the germline V gene are DFQATT and SNEGSKA (reference sequence). The CDR3 loop reads CSARRVPDTQYF. CDR3 sequence (DNA): TGCAGTGCTAGACGGGTCCCAGATACGCAGTATTTT.

The count of this clonotype is one. V is TRBV6-1 and J is TRBJ2-1; D gene uncertain. The germline V gene encodes CDR1 MNHNS and CDR2 SASEGT. This CDR3 has 11 residues. With 4 bases removed from V and 9 bases from J, the gap between germline ends came to 7 bases. The CDR3 coding sequence is TGTGCCAGCAGTGCCCGTGGTGAGCAGTTCTTC. Its translation is CASSARGEQFF.

In its sample, this clonotype was seen a few times. V is TRBV24-1 and J is TRBJ2-6; 8 bases line up with TRBD2. V lost 5 bases, J lost 2 bases, and 1 base stayed unmatched. The CDR3 runs 15 residues. Per germline, CDR1 KGHDR and CDR2 SFDVKD. The CDR3 DNA reads as TGTGCCACCAGTGCCGGGGGGGCTGGGGCCAACGTCCTGACTTTC. It encodes CATSAGGAGANVLTF.

Concerning this clonotype itself: A much larger clone lies a single base off, so this may be a read error. The chain recombines TRBV27 with TRBJ2-1; 7 bases fit TRBD2. Germline lookup yields CDR1 MNHEY and CDR2 SMNVEV (reference sequence). The CDR3 totals 17 residues. CDR3 loop: CACSLLGGGRLNNEQFF. CDR3 bases: TGTGCCTGCAGTTTATTGGGTGGCGGGAGACTGAACAATGAGCAGTTCTTC.

This clonotype came up a few times. The chain carries TRBV15 and TRBJ2-1; 10 positions agree with TRBD1. Germline loops: CDR1 LNHNV, CDR2 YYDKDF (reference sequence). The CDR3 is made up of 15 amino acids. Trimming cost V 1 base and J 8 bases; bases outside gene matches: 5. The DNA for the CDR3 is TGTGCCACCAGCAGAGGAGAGACAGGGGGCGATGAGCAGTTCTTC. Translated, it gives CATSRGETGGDEQFF. The full variable domain, with the rest looked up from reference TRBV15 and TRBJ2-1, is DAMVIQNPRYQVTQFGKPVTLSCSQTLNHNVMYWYQQKSSQAPKLLFHYYDKDFNNEADTPDNFQSRRPNTSFCFLDIRSPGLGDTAMYLCATSRGETGGDEQFFGPGTRLTVL.

This clonotype was found many times. The chain links TRBV5-1 to TRBJ2-2; possibly TRBD1 or TRBD2 for D (5 bases each). The germline V gene encodes CDR1 SGHRS and CDR2 YFSETQ. V was clipped by 4 bases and J by 5 bases, with 18 bases between them. This CDR3 contains 16 residues. The CDR3 reads CASSGRDPPGTGELFF. CDR3 bases: TGCGCCAGCAGCGGACGGGACCCCCCCGGAACCGGGGAGCTGTTTTTT.

This clonotype has just a few counts. The rearrangement joins TRBV19 to TRBJ1-2; 10 bases are a match to TRBD1. In germline, CDR1 is LNHDA, CDR2 SQIVND (reference sequence). CDR3 size: 20 residues. J lost 0 bases, V lost 3 bases, and 16 bases had no gene match. CDR3 loop: CASSIRGTGAIYSANYGYTF. CDR3 coding DNA: TGTGCCAGTAGTATCAGGGGGACAGGGGCGATCTATTCAGCTAACTATGGCTACACCTTC.

This clonotype has a count of ten or more. The chain combines TRBV5-1 with TRBJ1-3; perhaps TRBD1 as D (5 bases). The CDR3 is 13 residues long. V shed 5 bases and J shed 4 bases, with 10 bases lying between them. Germline assignment: CDR1 SGHRS and CDR2 YFSETQ. The CDR3, as DNA: TGCGCCAGCAGGCCGACAGCCGGAAACACCATATATTTT. It codes for CASRPTAGNTIYF.